This TCR beta chain was documented in a study of T cells in Graves' hyperthyroidism and ophthalmopathy. Study-level results: Median prediction lead before ophthalmopathy onset was 6.5 months with the model. The majority of expanded thyroid clonotypes above 0.001 also appeared in blood.

The V end was cut by 0 bases, the J end by 5 bases, with 8 bases between. The CDR3 is 14 residues long. Germline V gene lookup returns CDR1 DFQATT and CDR2 SNEGSKA (reference sequence). With respect to this clonotype: The antigen is undetermined.

RNA transcripts yielded amplified TCR beta CDR3 regions. HTBI primers were used for first-round RT-PCR of the TCR CDR3. Via MiXCR, TCRdb re-called the multiplex PCR reads, giving one row per CDR3 protein. The repertoire holds hundreds of thousands of distinct CDR3 sequences, with just under 45% as singletons. The diagnostic basis comprised clinical symptoms, serum thyroxine and TRAb, thyroid ultrasound and orbital computed tomography. The receptor was isolated from an adult man with Graves' disease, either hyperthyroidism or ophthalmopathy (not recorded which). The sequenced material came from peripheral blood or thyroid tissue (not recorded which). The genes are TRBV20-1 and TRBJ1-6; maybe TRBD1 (5 bases). The chain's CDR3 is CSARDYRNNSPLHF. The CDR3 region has the DNA TGCAGTGCTAGAGATTACAGGAATAATTCACCCCTCCACTTT.